This T cell receptor beta chain was captured in a study of T cell responses to AZD1222 COVID-19 vaccine. About the study: Recipients boosted at about 4 weeks or about 12 weeks are pooled. Overall study findings and caveats: As reported, nearly half of all spike-specific TCRs target variant regions that are unmutated. Clonal diversity was possibly underestimated; the donors were predominantly white British and more often female.

Assay: immunoSEQ multiplex PCR; the TCRdb copy retains only in-frame clones and omits some. The data contain some 100,000 clones, roughly 86% of them singletons. About this clone itself: Its antigen is not known.

Germline V gene data show CDR1 as SGDLS and CDR2 as YYNGEE. V dropped 4 bases and J dropped 7; count of bases not matched to a gene: 9. This CDR3 is 15 amino acids long. The chain combines TRBV9 with TRBJ2-7; TRBD1 matches 12 bases. The sequence was obtained from an adult in good health. The sequenced sample was peripheral blood, obtained on day 0 of AZD1222 vaccination. The CDR3 loop is CASSQPGQGAGEQYF. CDR3 in DNA: TGTGCCAGCAGCCAACCGGGACAGGGGGCCGGAGAGCAGTACTTC.